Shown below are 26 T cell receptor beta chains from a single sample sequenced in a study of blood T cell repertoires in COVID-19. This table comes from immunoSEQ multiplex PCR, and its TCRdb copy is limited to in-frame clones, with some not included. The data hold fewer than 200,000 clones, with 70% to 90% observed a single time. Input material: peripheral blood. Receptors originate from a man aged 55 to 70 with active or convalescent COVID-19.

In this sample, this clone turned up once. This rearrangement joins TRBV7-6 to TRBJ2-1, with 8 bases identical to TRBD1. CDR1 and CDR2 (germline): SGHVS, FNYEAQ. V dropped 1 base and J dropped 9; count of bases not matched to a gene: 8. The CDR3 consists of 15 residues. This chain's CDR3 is CASSLGGQGGGEQFF. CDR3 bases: TGTGCCAGCAGCTTAGGCGGACAGGGAGGAGGTGAGCAGTTCTTC. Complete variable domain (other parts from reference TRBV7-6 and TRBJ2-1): GAGVSQSPRYKVTKRGQDVALRCDPISGHVSLYWYRQALGQGPEFLTYFNYEAQQDKSGLPNDRFSAERPEGSISTLTIQRTEQRDSAMYRCASSLGGQGGGEQFFGPGTRLTVL.

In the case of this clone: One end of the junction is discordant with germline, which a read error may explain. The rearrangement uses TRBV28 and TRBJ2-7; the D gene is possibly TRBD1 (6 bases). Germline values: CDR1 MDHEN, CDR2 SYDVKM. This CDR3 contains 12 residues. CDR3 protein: CASTPGRGSINF. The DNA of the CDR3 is TGTGCCAGCACCCCCGGCAGGGGTTCAATTAACTTC.

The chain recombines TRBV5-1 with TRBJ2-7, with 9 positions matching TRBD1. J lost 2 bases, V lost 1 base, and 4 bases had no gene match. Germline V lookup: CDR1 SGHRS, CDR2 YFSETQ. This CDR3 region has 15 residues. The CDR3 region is CASSLLGQGTYEQYF. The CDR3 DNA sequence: TGCGCCAGCAGCTTGTTGGGACAGGGAACCTACGAGCAGTACTTC.

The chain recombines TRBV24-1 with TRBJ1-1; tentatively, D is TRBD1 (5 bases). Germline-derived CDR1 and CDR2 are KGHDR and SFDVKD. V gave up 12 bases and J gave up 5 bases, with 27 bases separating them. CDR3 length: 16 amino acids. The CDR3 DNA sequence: TGTGCCGCCGGTTTTGGGGGGAAAGGGAGTCTTACTGAAGCTTTCTTT. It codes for CAAGFGGKGSLTEAFF.

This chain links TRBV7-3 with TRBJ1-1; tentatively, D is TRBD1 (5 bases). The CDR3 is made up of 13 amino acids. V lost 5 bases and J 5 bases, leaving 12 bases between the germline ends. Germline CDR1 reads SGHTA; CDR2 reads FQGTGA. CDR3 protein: CASSPLGGTEAFF. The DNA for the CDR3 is TGTGCCAGCAGCCCACTTGGGGGGACTGAAGCTTTCTTT. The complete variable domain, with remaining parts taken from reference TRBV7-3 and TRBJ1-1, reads GAGVSQTPSNKVTEKGKYVELRCDPISGHTALYWYRQSLGQGPEFLIYFQGTGAADDSGLPNDRFFAVRPEGSVSTLKIQRTERGDSAVYLCASSPLGGTEAFFGQGTRLTVV.

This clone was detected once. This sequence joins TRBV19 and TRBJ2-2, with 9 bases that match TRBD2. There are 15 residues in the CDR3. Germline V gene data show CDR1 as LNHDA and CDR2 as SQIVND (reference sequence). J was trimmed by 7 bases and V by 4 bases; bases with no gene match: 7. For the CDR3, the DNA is TGTGCCAGTAGTACGCAGCGGGGGGCTGGCGGGGAGCTGTTTTTT. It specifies CASSTQRGAGGELFF.

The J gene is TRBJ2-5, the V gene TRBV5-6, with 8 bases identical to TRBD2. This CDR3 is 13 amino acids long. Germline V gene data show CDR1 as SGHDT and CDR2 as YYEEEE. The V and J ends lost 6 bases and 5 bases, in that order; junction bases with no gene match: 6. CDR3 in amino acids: CASTRGGRETQYF. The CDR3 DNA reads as TGTGCCAGCACCCGGGGGGGCAGGGAGACCCAGTACTTC.

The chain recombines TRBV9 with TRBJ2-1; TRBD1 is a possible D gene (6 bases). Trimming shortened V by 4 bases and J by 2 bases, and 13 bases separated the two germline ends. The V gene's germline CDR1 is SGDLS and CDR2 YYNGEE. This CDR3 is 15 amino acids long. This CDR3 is CASSPGQSPYNEQFF. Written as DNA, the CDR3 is TGTGCCAGCAGCCCAGGACAGTCCCCCTACAATGAGCAGTTCTTC.

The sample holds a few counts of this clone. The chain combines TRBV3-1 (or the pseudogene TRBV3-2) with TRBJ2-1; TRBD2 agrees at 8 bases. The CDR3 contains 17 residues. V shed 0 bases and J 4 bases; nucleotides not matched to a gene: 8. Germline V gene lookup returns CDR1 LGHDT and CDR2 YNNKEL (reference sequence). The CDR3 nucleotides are TGTGCCAGCAGCCAAGATCCGCTAGCGGGCCAGTACAATGAGCAGTTCTTC. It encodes CASSQDPLAGQYNEQFF.

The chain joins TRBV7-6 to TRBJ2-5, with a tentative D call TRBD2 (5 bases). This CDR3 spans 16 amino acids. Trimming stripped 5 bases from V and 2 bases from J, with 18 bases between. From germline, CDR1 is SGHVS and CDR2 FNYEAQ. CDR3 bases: TGTGCCAGCAGCCAGCGGTATAAGCAGAGACAAGAGACCCAGTACTTC. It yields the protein CASSQRYKQRQETQYF.

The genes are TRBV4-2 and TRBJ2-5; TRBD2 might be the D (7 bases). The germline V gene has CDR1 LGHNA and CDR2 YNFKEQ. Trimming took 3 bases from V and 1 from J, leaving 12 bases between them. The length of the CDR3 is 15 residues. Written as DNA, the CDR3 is TGTGCCAGCAGCCAGGTGGGAGGGGGCCAAGAGACCCAGTACTTC. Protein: CASSQVGGGQETQYF.

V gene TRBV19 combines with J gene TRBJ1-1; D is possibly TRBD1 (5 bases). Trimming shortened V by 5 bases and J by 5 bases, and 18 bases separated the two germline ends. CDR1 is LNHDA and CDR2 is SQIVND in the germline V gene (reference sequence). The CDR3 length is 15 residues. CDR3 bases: TGTGCCAGTAGTTTAAACAGGAGAAAGGGAACTGAAGCTTTCTTT. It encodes CASSLNRRKGTEAFF.

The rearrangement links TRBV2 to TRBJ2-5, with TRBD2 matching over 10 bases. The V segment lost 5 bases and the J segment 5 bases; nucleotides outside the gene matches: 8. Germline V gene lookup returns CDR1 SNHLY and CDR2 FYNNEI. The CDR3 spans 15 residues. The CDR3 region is CASSKERGGRETQYF. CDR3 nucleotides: TGTGCCAGCAGTAAAGAGCGGGGGGGCCGGGAGACCCAGTACTTC.

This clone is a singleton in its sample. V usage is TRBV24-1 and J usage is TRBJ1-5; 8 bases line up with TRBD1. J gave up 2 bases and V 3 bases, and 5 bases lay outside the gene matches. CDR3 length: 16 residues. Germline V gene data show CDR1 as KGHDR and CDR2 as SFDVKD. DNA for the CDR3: TGTGCCACCAGTGATGGCGACAGGGGACGCAATCAGCCCCAGCATTTT. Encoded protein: CATSDGDRGRNQPQHF.

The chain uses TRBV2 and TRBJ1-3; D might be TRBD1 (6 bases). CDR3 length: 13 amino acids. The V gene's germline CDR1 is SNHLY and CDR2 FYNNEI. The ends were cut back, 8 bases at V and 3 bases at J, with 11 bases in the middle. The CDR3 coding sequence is TGTGCCAGCGCAGGGGAATTTGGAAACACCATATATTTT. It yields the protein CASAGEFGNTIYF.

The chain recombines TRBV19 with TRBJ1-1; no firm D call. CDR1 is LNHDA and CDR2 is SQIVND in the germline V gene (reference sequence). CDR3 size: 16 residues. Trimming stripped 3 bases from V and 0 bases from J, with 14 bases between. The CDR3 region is CASSISATRLNTEAFF. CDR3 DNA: TGTGCCAGTAGTATTTCCGCGACACGTTTGAACACTGAAGCTTTCTTT.

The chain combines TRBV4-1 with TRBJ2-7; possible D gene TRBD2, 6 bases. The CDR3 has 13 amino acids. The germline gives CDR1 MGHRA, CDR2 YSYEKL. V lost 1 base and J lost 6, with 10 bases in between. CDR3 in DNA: TGCGCCAGCAGCCAAGTCGGGGGTTCCGAGCAGTACTTC. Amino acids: CASSQVGGSEQYF.

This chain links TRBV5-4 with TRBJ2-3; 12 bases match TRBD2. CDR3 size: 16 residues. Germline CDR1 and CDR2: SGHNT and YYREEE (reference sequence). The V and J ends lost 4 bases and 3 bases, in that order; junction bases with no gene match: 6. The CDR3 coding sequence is TGTGCCAGCAGCGGCGGGACTAGCGGGCAAACAGATACGCAGTATTTT. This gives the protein CASSGGTSGQTDTQYF.

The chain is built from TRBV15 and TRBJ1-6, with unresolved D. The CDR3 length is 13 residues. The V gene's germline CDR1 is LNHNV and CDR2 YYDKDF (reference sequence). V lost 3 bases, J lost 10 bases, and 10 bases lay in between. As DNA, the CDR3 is TGTGCCACCAGCAGGAGGGATGGGTCACCCCTCCACTTT. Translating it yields CATSRRDGSPLHF. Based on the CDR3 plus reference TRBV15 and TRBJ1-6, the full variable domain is DAMVIQNPRYQVTQFGKPVTLSCSQTLNHNVMYWYQQKSSQAPKLLFHYYDKDFNNEADTPDNFQSRRPNTSFCFLDIRSPGLGDTAMYLCATSRRDGSPLHFGNGTRLTVT.

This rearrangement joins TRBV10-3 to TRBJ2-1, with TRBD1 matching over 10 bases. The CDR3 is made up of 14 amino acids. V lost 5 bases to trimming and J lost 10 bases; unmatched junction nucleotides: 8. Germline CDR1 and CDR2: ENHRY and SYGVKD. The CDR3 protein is CAISPGQGWWEQFF. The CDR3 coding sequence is TGTGCCATCAGTCCGGGACAGGGGTGGTGGGAGCAGTTCTTC.

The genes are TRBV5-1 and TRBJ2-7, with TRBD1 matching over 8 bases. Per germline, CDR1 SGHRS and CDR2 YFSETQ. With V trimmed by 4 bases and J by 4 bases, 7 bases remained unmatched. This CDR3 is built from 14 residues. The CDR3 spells CASSIGQGYYEQYF. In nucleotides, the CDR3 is TGCGCCAGCAGCATAGGACAGGGATATTACGAGCAGTACTTC.

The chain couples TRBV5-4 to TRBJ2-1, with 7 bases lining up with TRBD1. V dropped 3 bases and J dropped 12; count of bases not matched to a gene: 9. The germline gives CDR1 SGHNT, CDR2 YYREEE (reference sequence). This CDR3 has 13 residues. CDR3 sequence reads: CASSSEGRGRQFF. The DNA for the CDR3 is TGTGCCAGCAGCTCCGAAGGTAGGGGGCGGCAGTTCTTC. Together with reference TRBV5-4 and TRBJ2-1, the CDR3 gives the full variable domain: ETGVTQSPTHLIKTRGQQVTLRCSSQSGHNTVSWYQQALGQGPQFIFQYYREEENGRGNFPPRFSGLQFPNYSSELNVNALELDDSALYLCASSSEGRGRQFFGPGTRLTVL.

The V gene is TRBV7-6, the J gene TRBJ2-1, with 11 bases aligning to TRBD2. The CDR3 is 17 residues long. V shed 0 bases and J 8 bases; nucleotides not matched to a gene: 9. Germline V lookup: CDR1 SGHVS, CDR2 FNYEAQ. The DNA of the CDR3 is TGTGCCAGCAGCTTAGCGAAACAACTAGCGGGGGTAGATGAGCAGTTCTTC. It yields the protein CASSLAKQLAGVDEQFF. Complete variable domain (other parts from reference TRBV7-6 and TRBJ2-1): GAGVSQSPRYKVTKRGQDVALRCDPISGHVSLYWYRQALGQGPEFLTYFNYEAQQDKSGLPNDRFSAERPEGSISTLTIQRTEQRDSAMYRCASSLAKQLAGVDEQFFGPGTRLTVL.

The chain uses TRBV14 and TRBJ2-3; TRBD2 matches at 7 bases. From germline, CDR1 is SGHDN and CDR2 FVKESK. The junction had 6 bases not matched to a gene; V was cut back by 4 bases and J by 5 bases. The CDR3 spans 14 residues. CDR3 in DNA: TGTGCCAGCAGCCGTAGACCGGGAGGAGATACGCAGTATTTT. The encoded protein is CASSRRPGGDTQYF.

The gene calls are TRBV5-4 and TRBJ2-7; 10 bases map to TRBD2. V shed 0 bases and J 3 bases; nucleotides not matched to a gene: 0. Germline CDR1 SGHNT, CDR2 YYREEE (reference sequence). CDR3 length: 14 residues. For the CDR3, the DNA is TGTGCCAGCAGCTTGGCTAGCGGGGGCTACGAGCAGTACTTC. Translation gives CASSLASGGYEQYF.

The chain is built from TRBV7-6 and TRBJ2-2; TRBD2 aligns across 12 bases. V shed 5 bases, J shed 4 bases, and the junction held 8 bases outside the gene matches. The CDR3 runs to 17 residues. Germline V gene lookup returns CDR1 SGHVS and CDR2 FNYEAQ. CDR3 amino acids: CASSPRTSGAPTGELFF. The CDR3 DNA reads TGTGCCAGCAGCCCGAGGACTAGCGGGGCCCCCACCGGGGAGCTGTTTTTT.